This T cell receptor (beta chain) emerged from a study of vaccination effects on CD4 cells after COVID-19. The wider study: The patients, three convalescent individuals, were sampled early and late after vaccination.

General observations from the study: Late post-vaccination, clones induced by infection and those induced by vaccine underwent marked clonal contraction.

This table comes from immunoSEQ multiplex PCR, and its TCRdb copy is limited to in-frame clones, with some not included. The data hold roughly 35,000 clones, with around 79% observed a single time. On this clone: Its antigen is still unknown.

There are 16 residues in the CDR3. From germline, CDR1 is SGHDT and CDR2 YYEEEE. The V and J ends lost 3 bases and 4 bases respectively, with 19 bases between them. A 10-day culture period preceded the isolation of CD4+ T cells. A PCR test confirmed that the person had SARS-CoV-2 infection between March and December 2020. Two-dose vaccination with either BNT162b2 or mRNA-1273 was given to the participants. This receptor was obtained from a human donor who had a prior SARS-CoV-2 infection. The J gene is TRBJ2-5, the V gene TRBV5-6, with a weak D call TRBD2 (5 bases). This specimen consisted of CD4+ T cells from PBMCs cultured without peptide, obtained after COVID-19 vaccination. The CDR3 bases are TGTGCCAGCAGCTCCATCCGGCAGGACTTAATAGAGACCCAGTACTTC. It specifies CASSSIRQDLIETQYF.